This record covers a single T cell receptor (beta chain). This clone was seen only a few times. Its antigen is still unknown. Per-base qualities were not stored, and no clone one base away is much larger. In light of the paper, this sample's time point label describes: about 28 days (+/-7) after the second vaccine dose. AZD1222 recipients whose second dose came at about 4 weeks and those whose second dose came at about 12 weeks were combined into one group, since spike-specific TCR depth and breadth did not differ between the two schedules. Samples from vaccinated people were obtained from the UK trials COV001 and COV002, which included a single-blind randomized controlled phase 2/3 trial of AZD1222 (ChAdOx1 nCoV-19) in healthy adults. For TCRbeta chain sequencing, PBMC samples were collected from trial participants at day 0 and at day 28 after the second dose. The CDR3 regions of human TCRbeta chains were subjected to immunosequencing. Per the authors' processing: Repertoire TCRs were matched against a reference library of SARS-CoV-2-specific TCRs generated with the MIRA antigen-specificity platform. Breadth was defined as the fraction of unique TCRs that were SARS-CoV-2-associated. Depth was defined as the fraction of total T cells that were SARS-CoV-2-associated. Each spike-specific TCR was assigned to its reactive spike region and to a CD4 or CD8 class using the MIRA data. Log10-transformed breadth and depth values were compared by one-way ANOVA with Sidak's multiple comparisons tests. TCRdb holds this immuneACCESS table with in-frame rearrangements only. Some clones are missing; in checked studies, unresolved V genes explain under half, and the rest has no known cause. V, J and clone size are those of that table, while D and trimming were read from the DNA. The sample table contains about 94,000 clones; only one count was recorded for more than 75% of them. Clones ranked in the top ten supply 12% of the sample.

This specimen belongs to a study of T cell responses to AZD1222 COVID-19 vaccine (dated by TCRdb to about 2021). Notes on the research overall: A total of 233 trial participants underwent TCR sequencing, of whom around 210 had received two doses of AZD1222 and 26 had received two doses of the MenACWY control vaccine. Enrollment into the trials was organized by age into subgroups of 18-55, 56-69 and 70-plus years, and those subgroups contained around 150, 28 and 57 TCR-sequenced participants, respectively. Study-level results and caveats: No day 14 peak-response samples were available, so repertoires were characterized only after the peak T cell response. The whole spike protein was spanned by vaccine-associated CD4 TCRs, and dominant responses were seen in regions 160-218 and 743-854. Conclusions about previously exposed vaccinees were limited because only 6 or 7 AZD1222 recipients were SARS-CoV-2 seropositive at baseline. Epitopes outside the regions mutated in the B.1.351 and B.1.1.7 variants were reportedly recognized by nearly half of the unique spike-specific TCRs. Participants were mostly white British and included more females than males, and it was suggested by the authors that clonal diversity may have been underestimated. A significant rise in spike-specific TCR breadth and depth was observed after two AZD1222 doses relative to day 0 and relative to MenACWY recipients. In the small 56-69-year group, the increase in depth fell short of significance, most likely because of low power.

V and J lose 1 base and 5 bases, and a span of 2 bases separates them. For CDR1 and CDR2, the germline V gene lists MGHDK and SYGVNS. The CDR3 goes from the cysteine to the phenylalanine over 11 residues. Of the read, only the CDR3 DNA is kept; its 33 bases are in frame from base 1. Rearrangement joined TRBV25-1 to TRBJ1-2; no D gene call is confident. The source is an adult who received the AZD1222 COVID-19 vaccine. Sample: peripheral blood, taken 28 days after the second AZD1222 dose. The CDR3 region reads CASSELYGYTF. The nucleotide sequence reads as follows: TGTGCCAGCAGTGAATTATATGGCTACACCTTC.